This section outlines one T cell receptor (beta chain) sequence together with its context. Its antigen remains unidentified. The V gene's germline CDR1 is SQVTM and CDR2 ANQGSEA. Trimming removed 6 bases at V and 4 bases at J, with 15 bases between. CDR3 length: 13 amino acids. The data were taken from a study of cytomegalovirus exposure and HLA in healthy donors. Overall study findings and caveats: An analysis that came later showed most CMV-associated TCR beta chains appearing HLA-restricted.

13 Jbeta primers and 60 Vbeta primers were used for the PCR. Some clones are missing from TCRdb's copy, which holds only in-frame ones; the method was immunoSEQ multiplex PCR. The sample has more than 100,000 clones; 74% are singletons. The chain couples TRBV29-1 to TRBJ2-5; possible D gene TRBD1, 5 bases. The clonotype was recovered from a woman aged 45-59 years in good health and CMV-seropositive. Sequenced: PBMCs. CDR3 nucleotide sequence: TGCAGCGTCGTAACAGGTCCGGGAGAGACCCAGTACTTC. Amino acids: CSVVTGPGETQYF.